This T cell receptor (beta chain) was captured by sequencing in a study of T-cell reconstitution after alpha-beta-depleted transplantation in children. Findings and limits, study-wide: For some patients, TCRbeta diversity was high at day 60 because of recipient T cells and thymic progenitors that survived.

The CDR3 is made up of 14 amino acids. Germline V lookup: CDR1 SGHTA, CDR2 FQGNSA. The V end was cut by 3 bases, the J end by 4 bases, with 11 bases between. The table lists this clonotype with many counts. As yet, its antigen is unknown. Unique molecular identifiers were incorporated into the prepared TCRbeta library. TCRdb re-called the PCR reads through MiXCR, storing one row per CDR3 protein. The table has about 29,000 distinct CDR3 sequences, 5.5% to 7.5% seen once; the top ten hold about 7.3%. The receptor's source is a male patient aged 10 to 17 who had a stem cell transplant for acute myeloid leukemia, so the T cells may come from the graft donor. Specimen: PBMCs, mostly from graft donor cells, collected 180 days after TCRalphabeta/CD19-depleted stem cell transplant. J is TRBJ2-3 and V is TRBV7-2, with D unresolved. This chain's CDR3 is CASSLRRSPDTQYF. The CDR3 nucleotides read TGTGCCAGCAGCTTGCGACGGTCCCCAGATACGCAGTATTTT.